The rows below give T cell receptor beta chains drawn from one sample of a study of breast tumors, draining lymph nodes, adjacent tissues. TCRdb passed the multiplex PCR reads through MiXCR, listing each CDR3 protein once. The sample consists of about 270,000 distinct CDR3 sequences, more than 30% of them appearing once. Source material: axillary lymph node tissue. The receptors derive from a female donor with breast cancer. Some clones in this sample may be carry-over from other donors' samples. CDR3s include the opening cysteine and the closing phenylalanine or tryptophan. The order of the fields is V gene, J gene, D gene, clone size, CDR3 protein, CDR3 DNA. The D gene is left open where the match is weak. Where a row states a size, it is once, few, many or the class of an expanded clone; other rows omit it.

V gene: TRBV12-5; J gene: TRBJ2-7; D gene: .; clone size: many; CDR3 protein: CASGHDQTYEQYF; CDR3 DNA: TGTGCTAGTGGTCACGACCAAACCTACGAGCAGTACTTC
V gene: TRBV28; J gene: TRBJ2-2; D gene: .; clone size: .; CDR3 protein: CASSALGLRPNTGELFF; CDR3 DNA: TGTGCCAGCAGTGCTTTAGGCCTCCGCCCGAACACCGGGGAGCTGTTTTTT
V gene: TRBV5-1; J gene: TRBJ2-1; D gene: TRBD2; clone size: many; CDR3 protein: CASSLGVEAGEFF; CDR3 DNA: TGCGCCAGCAGCTTGGGGGTAGAGGCGGGGGAGTTCTTC
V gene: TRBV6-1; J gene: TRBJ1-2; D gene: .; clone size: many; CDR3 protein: CASSDRIYGYTF; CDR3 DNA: TGTGCCAGCAGCGACAGAATTTATGGCTACACCTTC
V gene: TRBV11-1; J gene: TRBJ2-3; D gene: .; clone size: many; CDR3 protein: CASSLALLPDRDTQYF; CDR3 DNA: TGTGCCAGCAGCTTAGCGCTGTTACCAGATAGAGATACGCAGTATTTT
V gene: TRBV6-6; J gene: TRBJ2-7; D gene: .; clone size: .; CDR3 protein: CASSLSGFQSYEQYF; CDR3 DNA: TGTGCCAGCAGTTTATCCGGATTCCAATCCTACGAGCAGTACTTC
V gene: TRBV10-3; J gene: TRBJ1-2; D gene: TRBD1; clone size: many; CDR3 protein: CAISEDRDRGISGYTF; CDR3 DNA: TGTGCCATCAGTGAGGACCGGGACAGGGGGATTAGTGGCTACACCTTC
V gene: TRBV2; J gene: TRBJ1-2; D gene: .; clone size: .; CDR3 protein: CASSENVGYTF; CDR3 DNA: TGTGCCAGCAGTGAAAACGTAGGCTACACCTTC
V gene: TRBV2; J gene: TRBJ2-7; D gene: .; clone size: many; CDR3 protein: CASSGQTARTYEQYF; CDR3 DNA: TGTGCCAGCAGCGGACAAACTGCTAGAACCTACGAGCAGTACTTC
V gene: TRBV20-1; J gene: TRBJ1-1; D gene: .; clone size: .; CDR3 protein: CSARSPTFTEAFF; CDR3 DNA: TGCAGTGCTAGGAGCCCCACGTTCACTGAAGCTTTCTTT
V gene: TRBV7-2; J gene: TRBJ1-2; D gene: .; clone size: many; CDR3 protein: CASSSHGVEGLREWYGYTF; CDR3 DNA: TGTGCCAGCAGCTCCCATGGGGTAGAGGGACTCCGAGAATGGTATGGCTACACCTTC
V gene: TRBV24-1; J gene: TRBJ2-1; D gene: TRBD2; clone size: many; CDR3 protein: CATSDYSGRYNEQFF; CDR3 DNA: TGTGCCACCAGTGATTATAGCGGGAGGTACAATGAGCAGTTCTTC
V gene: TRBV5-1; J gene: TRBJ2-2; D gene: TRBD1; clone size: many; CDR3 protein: CASSSNTGGSGELFF; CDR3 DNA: TGCGCCAGCAGCTCAAATACAGGGGGCTCCGGGGAGCTGTTTTTT
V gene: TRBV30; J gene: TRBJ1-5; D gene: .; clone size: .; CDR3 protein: CAWSPDSNQPRHF; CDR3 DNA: TGTGCCTGGAGCCCGGATAGCAATCAGCCCCGGCATTTT
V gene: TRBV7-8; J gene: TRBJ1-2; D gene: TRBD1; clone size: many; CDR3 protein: CASSLRTGGDHGYTF; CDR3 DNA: TGTGCCAGCAGCTTACGGACAGGGGGCGATCATGGCTACACCTTC
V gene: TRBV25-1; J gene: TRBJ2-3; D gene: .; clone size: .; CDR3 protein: CACSARGLVITDTQYF; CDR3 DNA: .
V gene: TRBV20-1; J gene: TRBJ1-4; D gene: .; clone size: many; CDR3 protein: CSATEGSGENEKLFF; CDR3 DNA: TGCAGTGCTACCGAAGGTTCAGGGGAGAATGAAAAACTGTTTTTT
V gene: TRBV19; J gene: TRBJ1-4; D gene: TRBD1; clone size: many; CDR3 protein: CASSDRDRGSEKLFF; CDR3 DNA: TGTGCCAGTAGTGACCGGGACAGGGGGAGTGAAAAACTGTTTTTT
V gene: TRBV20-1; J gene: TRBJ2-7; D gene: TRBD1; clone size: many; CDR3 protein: CSARQTGGAYEQYF; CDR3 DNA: TGCAGTGCTAGACAGACAGGGGGAGCTTACGAGCAGTACTTC
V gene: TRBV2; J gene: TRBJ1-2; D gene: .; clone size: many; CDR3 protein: CASSASQRRGYTF; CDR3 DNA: TGTGCCAGCAGTGCGAGCCAGCGGAGGGGCTACACCTTC
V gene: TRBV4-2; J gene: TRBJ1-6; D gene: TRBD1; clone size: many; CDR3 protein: CASSSEAWTGNSPLHF; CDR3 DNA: TGTGCCAGCAGCTCAGAGGCCTGGACAGGAAATTCACCCCTCCACTTT